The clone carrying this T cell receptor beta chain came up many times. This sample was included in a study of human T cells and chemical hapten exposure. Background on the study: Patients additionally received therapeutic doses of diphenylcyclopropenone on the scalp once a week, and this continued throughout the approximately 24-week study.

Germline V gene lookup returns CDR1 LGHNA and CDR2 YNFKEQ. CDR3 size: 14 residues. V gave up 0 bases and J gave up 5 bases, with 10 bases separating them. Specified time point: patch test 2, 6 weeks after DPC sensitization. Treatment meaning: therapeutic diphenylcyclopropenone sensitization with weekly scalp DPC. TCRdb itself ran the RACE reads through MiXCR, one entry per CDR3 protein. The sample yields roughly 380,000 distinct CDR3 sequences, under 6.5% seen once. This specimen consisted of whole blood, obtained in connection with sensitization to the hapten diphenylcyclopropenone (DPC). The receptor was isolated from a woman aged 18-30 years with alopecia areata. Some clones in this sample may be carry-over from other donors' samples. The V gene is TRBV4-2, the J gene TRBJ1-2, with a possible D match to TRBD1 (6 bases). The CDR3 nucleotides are TGTGCCAGCAGCCAAGACCCCCAGGGGTATGGCTACACCTTC. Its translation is CASSQDPQGYGYTF.